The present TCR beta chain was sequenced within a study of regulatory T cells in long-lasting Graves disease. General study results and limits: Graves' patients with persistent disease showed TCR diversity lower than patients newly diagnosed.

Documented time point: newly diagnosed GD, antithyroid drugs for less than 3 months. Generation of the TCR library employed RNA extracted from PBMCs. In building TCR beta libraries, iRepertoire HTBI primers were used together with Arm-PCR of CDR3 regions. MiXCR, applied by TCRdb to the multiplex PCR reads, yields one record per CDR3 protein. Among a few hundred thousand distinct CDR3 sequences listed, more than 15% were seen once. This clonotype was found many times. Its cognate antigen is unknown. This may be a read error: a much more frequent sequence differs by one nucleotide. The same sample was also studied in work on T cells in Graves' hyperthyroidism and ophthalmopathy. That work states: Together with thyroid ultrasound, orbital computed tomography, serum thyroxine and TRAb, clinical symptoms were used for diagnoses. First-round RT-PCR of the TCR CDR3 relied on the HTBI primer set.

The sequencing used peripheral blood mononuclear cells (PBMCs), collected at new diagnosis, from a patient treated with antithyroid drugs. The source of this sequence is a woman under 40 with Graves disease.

The CDR3, as DNA: TGTGCCAGCAGCCAAGCGGGGGCCACAGATACGCAGTATTTT. Translation gives CASSQAGATDTQYF. This chain joins TRBV4-2 and TRBJ2-3; TRBD1 or TRBD2 may be the D gene (6 bases each). The CDR3 loop spans 14 amino acids. Germline V gives CDR1 LGHNA, CDR2 YNFKEQ. Trimming stripped 1 base from V and 2 bases from J, with 7 bases between.